This T cell receptor (beta chain) was sequenced in a study of cytomegalovirus exposure and HLA in healthy donors. Primers for the PCR totalled 60 Vbeta and 13 Jbeta. Profiling relied on immunoSEQ multiplex PCR, and the TCRdb table lists in-frame clones only, not all of them. The sample lists over 150,000 clones, around 74% occurring once. V was pared by 0 bases and J by 5 bases, with 9 bases of the junction left unmatched. The CDR3 contains 17 residues. Germline V gene lookup returns CDR1 ENHRY and CDR2 SYGVKD. This TCR was sampled from a young man in good health and CMV-seronegative. The sequenced material came from PBMCs. V gene TRBV10-3 combines with J gene TRBJ1-1; the match to TRBD1 covers 10 bases. CDR3 DNA: TGTGCCATCAGTGAGTCTAAGGCGACAGGGGGCTGGACTGAAGCTTTCTTT. Translating gives CAISESKATGGWTEAFF.